Listed below are T cell receptor beta chains from one sample, sequenced in a study of cytomegalovirus exposure and HLA in healthy donors. TCRdb keeps only in-frame clones here, not all; method: immunoSEQ multiplex PCR. The sample has about 160,000 clones; approximately 79% are singletons. The sequenced sample was PBMCs. Receptor source: a human donor in good health. Each CDR3 is given with its conserved first and last residue. Each record gives: D gene, CDR3 length, clone size, V gene, J gene, CDR3 DNA, CDR3 protein. The D gene is left open where the match is weak. Only part of the rows carry a size: once, few, many, or a class if the clone is expanded.

>TRBD2|17|.|TRBV13|TRBJ2-2
TGTGCCAGCAGCTCAACGGGACTAGCGGGGGACACCGGGGAGCTGTTTTTT
CASSSTGLAGDTGELFF
>TRBD1|16|.|TRBV27|TRBJ2-2
TGTGCCAGCAGTCCCCCCGGGACAGGGCTCACCGGGGAGCTGTTTTTT
CASSPPGTGLTGELFF
>.|14|.|TRBV4-1|TRBJ1-2
TGCGCCAGCAGCCAAGAATCGCGGGCAGATGGCTACACCTTC
CASSQESRADGYTF
>.|17|.|TRBV4-3|TRBJ1-3
TGCGCCAGCAGCCAAGAATCAGTCAGACATCCTGGAAACACCATATATTTT
CASSQESVRHPGNTIYF
>TRBD2|17|.|TRBV4-3|TRBJ2-4
TGCGCCAGCAGCCAAGAAGGTAGCGGGGGGGCCGGGAACATTCAGTACTTC
CASSQEGSGGAGNIQYF
>TRBD2|15|.|TRBV4-1|TRBJ2-1
TGCGCCAGCAGCCCGCTAGCGGATGATACAATGCAGCAGTTCTTC
CASSPLADDTMQQFF
>TRBD2|16|.|TRBV12-5|TRBJ2-1
TGTGCTAGTGCCCTCTCCGTGGCGGGGGGGTACAATGAGCAGTTCTTC
CASALSVAGGYNEQFF
>.|14|.|TRBV9|TRBJ1-6
TGTGCCAGCAGCGCGCTAAACAGTAATTCACCCCTCCACTTT
CASSALNSNSPLHF
>.|14|.|TRBV11-3|TRBJ1-6
TGTGCCAGCAGCCTCGTCTCCTATAATTCACCCCTCCACTTT
CASSLVSYNSPLHF
>.|15|.|TRBV11-2|TRBJ1-5
TGTGCCAGCAGCCCGGGGCAGGGGCGTAATCAGCCCCAGCATTTT
CASSPGQGRNQPQHF
>TRBD1|16|.|TRBV7-2|TRBJ1-1
TGTGCCAGCAGCCTTCGGTGGGGACAGGGGTCGAATGAAGCTTTCTTT
CASSLRWGQGSNEAFF
>TRBD2|18|.|TRBV5-1|TRBJ2-1
TGCGCCAGCAGCTTGTTGCCTAGCGGGGGAGCGAGCTACAATGAGCAGTTCTTC
CASSLLPSGGASYNEQFF
>.|15|.|TRBV4-3|TRBJ2-7
TGCGCCAGCAGCCAAGGGCGGGGCCCAGGCTACGAGCAGTACTTC
CASSQGRGPGYEQYF
>.|13|.|TRBV7-2|TRBJ1-6
TGTGCCAGCAGCTTGGGCAAGGATTCACCCCTCCACTTT
CASSLGKDSPLHF
>.|12|.|TRBV6-6|TRBJ2-2
TGTGCCAGCCTGGGCGGGGCCGGGGAGCTGTTTTTT
CASLGGAGELFF
>TRBD1|16|.|TRBV5-1|TRBJ1-4
TGCGCCAGCAGCTTCCTGACAGGGGGAAGTAATGAAAAACTGTTTTTT
CASSFLTGGSNEKLFF
>.|13|once|TRBV15|TRBJ1-2
TGTGCCACCAGCCCTGGGGCGCAGGATGGCTACACCTTC
CATSPGAQDGYTF
>.|14|.|TRBV7-2|TRBJ1-1
TGTGCCAGCAGCTTAAACCACGGGGGTAGTGAAGCTTTCTTT
CASSLNHGGSEAFF
>TRBD2|18|.|TRBV5-6|TRBJ2-2
TGTGCCAGCAGCTCCGGACTAGCCCACCCCTACAACACCGGGGAGCTGTTTTTT
CASSSGLAHPYNTGELFF
>TRBD2|16|.|TRBV6-5|TRBJ2-7
TGTGCCAGCAGTTACTCGACTAGCGGGGGGGGTCGCGAGCAGTACTTC
CASSYSTSGGGREQYF
>.|14|.|TRBV6-1|TRBJ1-2
TGTGCCAGCAGGGGCCAGGGGCACGGCTATGGCTACCCCTTC
CASRGQGHGYGYPF
>TRBD2|12|.|TRBV5-1|TRBJ2-3
TGCGCCTCCGGGACTAGCGAAGATACGCAGTATTTT
CASGTSEDTQYF
>.|15|.|TRBV19|TRBJ2-7
TGTGCCAGTAGTATTGGTGTTTACGGGTTCTACGAGCAGTACTTC
CASSIGVYGFYEQYF
>TRBD1|15|.|TRBV27|TRBJ2-3
TGTGCCAGCAGTTTATCGACAGGGGGCACAGATACGCAGTATTTT
CASSLSTGGTDTQYF
>TRBD2|15|once|TRBV29-1|TRBJ2-2
TGCAGCGTTGTTGTAGCGGGGGCGAACACCGGGGAGCTGTTTTTT
CSVVVAGANTGELFF
>.|15|.|TRBV5-1|TRBJ1-1
TGCGCCAGCAGCCAGATTCAGGGGCTGAACACTGAAGCTTTCTTT
CASSQIQGLNTEAFF
>.|12|once|TRBV5-6|TRBJ2-7
TGTGCCAGCAGCTTGGGGCGGTACGAGCAGTACTTC
CASSLGRYEQYF
>.|13|.|TRBV5-6|TRBJ2-1
TGTGCCAGCAGCTTAACAGGTCGCGATGAGCAGTTCTTC
CASSLTGRDEQFF
>.|16|few|TRBV11-2|TRBJ2-4
TGTGCCAGCAGCCCCTCGTCAGGGTGGTCCCAAAACATTCAGTACTTC
CASSPSSGWSQNIQYF